The 5 T cell receptor beta chains in this list originate from one sample, sequenced in a study of post-analysis software for immune sequencing data. Overall study findings and caveats: Included in a set of roughly five TRBV segments more frequent in patients than controls were TRBV5-6, TRBV5-1 and TRBV20-1.

These TCRs are of unknown antigen specificity. Prepared libraries of TCR beta cDNA carried unique molecular identifiers. In TCRdb, the PCR reads were re-called with MiXCR into one record per CDR3 protein. Among hundreds of thousands of distinct CDR3 sequences, 25% to 30% were seen once, and the ten largest hold roughly 0.57%. Sequencing was performed on blood. The receptors derive from a girl between 10 and 17 years old with multiple sclerosis.

The rearrangement joins TRBV20-1 to TRBJ2-7; 8 positions agree with TRBD2. Germline-derived CDR1 and CDR2 are DFQATT and SNEGSKA (reference sequence). Trimming took 8 bases from V and 2 from J; bases not matched to a gene: 8. CDR3 length equals 13 residues. CDR3: CSTGLAYPYEQYF. DNA of the CDR3: TGCAGTACCGGACTAGCATACCCCTACGAGCAGTACTTC.

This clonotype has more than one count but fewer than ten. The chain has TRBV28 and TRBJ1-2; weak D call: TRBD1 (5 bases). Germline V gene data show CDR1 as MDHEN and CDR2 as SYDVKM. The CDR3 covers 13 residues. V shed 6 bases and J shed 6 bases, with 14 bases lying between them. In nucleotides, the CDR3 is TGTGCCAGCAGAGAGGGACCGATACATGGCTACACCTTC. Protein: CASREGPIHGYTF.

The chain recombines TRBV20-1 with TRBJ2-7, with 7 bases fitting TRBD1. J was trimmed by 4 bases and V by 0 bases; bases with no gene match: 6. Germline CDR1 and CDR2: DFQATT and SNEGSKA (reference sequence). This CDR3 spans 14 amino acids. Here the CDR3 DNA reads TGCAGTGCTAGAGATCCGACAGGGCGGTACGAGCAGTACTTC. Encoded protein: CSARDPTGRYEQYF.

This rearrangement joins TRBV4-3 to TRBJ2-3, with D maybe TRBD1 (6 bases). Germline V CDR1 and CDR2: LGHNA, YSLEER. V dropped 0 bases and J dropped 3 bases, with 16 bases sitting between them. The CDR3 runs to 17 residues. The CDR3, as DNA: TGCGCCAGCAGCCAAGATGTGGGCAGGGGATGGACAGATACGCAGTATTTT. Amino acids: CASSQDVGRGWTDTQYF.

The chain joins TRBV5-1 to TRBJ1-4; no reliable D call. Trimming took 0 bases from V and 4 from J, leaving 10 bases between them. The CDR3 spans 15 residues. CDR1 SGHRS and CDR2 YFSETQ come from the germline V gene. CDR3 bases: TGCGCCAGCAGCTTGGGCACAGCCATTAATGAAAAACTGTTTTTT. Translation: CASSLGTAINEKLFF.